What follows describes a single T cell receptor beta chain. The antigen is undetermined. The CDR3 extends over 10 amino acids. CDR1 is SEHNR and CDR2 is FQNEAQ in the germline V gene (reference sequence). These data originate in a study of cytomegalovirus exposure and HLA in healthy donors. The donors comprised healthy bone marrow donors. Primers: 60 Vbeta forward and 13 Jbeta reverse. Clones were read by immunoSEQ multiplex PCR, and TCRdb kept only the in-frame ones, dropping some. The table includes about 170,000 clones, roughly 85% detected once. Study observations and caveats: TCR beta V- and J-gene trimming, according to a later analysis, was linked to a missense DCLRE1C variant. Rarity held for most TCR sequences, but there were some public TCRs that occurred in many donors. The study put some 160 TCR beta chains on its list as cytomegalovirus-associated.

Sequencing was performed on PBMCs. The chain carries TRBV7-9 and TRBJ2-5, with D perhaps TRBD2 (6 bases). The source of this sequence is a woman between 50 and 59 years old in good health and CMV-seropositive. DNA of the CDR3: TGTACGTCGGGAGAAGAGACCCAGTACTTC. Its translation is CTSGEETQYF.